These 26 T cell receptor beta chains came from one sample sequenced in a study of blood T cell repertoires in COVID-19. Method: immunoSEQ multiplex PCR; TCRdb's copy keeps in-frame clones and lacks some. The sample holds 150,000 to 200,000 clones; roughly four fifths are singletons and the top ten take approximately 13%. The specimen was peripheral blood. The receptors shown here come from a man between 70 and 80 years old who had recovered from COVID-19.

This chain connects TRBV28 to TRBJ2-7; possible D gene TRBD1, 5 bases. The germline CDR1 and CDR2 sequences are MDHEN and SYDVKM. V lost 3 bases and J 3 bases, leaving 12 bases between the germline ends. This CDR3 comprises 14 residues. The CDR3 protein is CASSFQGPHYEQYF. CDR3 in DNA: TGTGCCAGCAGTTTTCAGGGCCCCCACTACGAGCAGTACTTC.

This rearrangement joins TRBV9 to TRBJ2-1; 8 positions agree with TRBD2. Germline CDR1 and CDR2: SGDLS and YYNGEE. The CDR3 consists of 16 residues. With V trimmed by 2 bases and J by 9 bases, 13 bases remained unmatched. This chain's CDR3 is CASSVTTTGGRGEQFF. CDR3 in DNA: TGTGCCAGCAGCGTTACCACAACGGGAGGGCGCGGTGAGCAGTTCTTC.

This clone came up once. The chain is built from TRBV29-1 and TRBJ2-7; 8 bases are a match to TRBD1. The CDR3 runs 11 residues. V shed 6 bases, J shed 3 bases, and the junction held 1 base outside the gene matches. CDR1 and CDR2 (germline): SQVTM, ANQGSEA. CDR3 sequence (DNA): TGCAGCGTGGGGACAGGCTACGAGCAGTACTTC. Amino acid sequence: CSVGTGYEQYF.

This clone was recorded a few times. V is TRBV6-2 or TRBV6-3 and J is TRBJ1-5, with D perhaps matching TRBD1 (6 bases). V shed 2 bases and J shed 6 bases, with 14 bases lying between them. Germline-derived CDR1 and CDR2 are MNHEY and SVGEGT. The CDR3 contains 15 residues. The CDR3 DNA sequence: TGTGCCAGCAGTTACCCAGGACAGTTTGGTCAGCCCCAGCATTTT. Its translation is CASSYPGQFGQPQHF.

The chain couples TRBV6-5 to TRBJ2-5, with 11 bases aligning to TRBD1. Germline CDR1 is MNHEY and CDR2 is SVGAGI. The CDR3 totals 15 residues. Unmatched junction bases numbered 4, after V lost 6 bases and J lost 1 base. The CDR3 nucleotides are TGTGCCAGCAGCCGGGACAGGGGGTCCCAAGAGACCCAGTACTTC. Its translation is CASSRDRGSQETQYF.

Only a few counts were recorded for this clone. The rearrangement uses TRBV11-2 and TRBJ2-1; 12 nucleotides agree with TRBD1. This CDR3 comprises 19 residues. Germline V gene data show CDR1 as SGHAT and CDR2 as FQNNGV. V gave up 5 bases and J gave up 0 bases; unmatched junction bases: 11. The CDR3 bases are TGTGCCAGCAGCCATCCGGGACAGGGGGCTACTTCCTCCTACAATGAGCAGTTCTTC. Its protein product is CASSHPGQGATSSYNEQFF.

In its sample, this clone was seen once. This rearrangement joins TRBV7-9 to TRBJ2-5, with 7 bases lining up with TRBD1. V lost 5 bases and J lost 1; bases outside the gene matches: 1. From germline, CDR1 is SEHNR and CDR2 FQNEAQ (reference sequence). This CDR3 contains 13 residues. CDR3 region: CASSRDSQETQYF. In nucleotides, the CDR3 is TGTGCCAGCAGCCGGGACAGCCAAGAGACCCAGTACTTC. Together with reference TRBV7-9 and TRBJ2-5, the CDR3 gives the full variable domain: DTGVSQNPRHKITKRGQNVTFRCDPISEHNRLYWYRQTLGQGPEFLTYFQNEAQLEKSRLLSDRFSAERPKGSFSTLEIQRTEQGDSAMYLCASSRDSQETQYFGPGTRLLVL.

V usage is TRBV28 and J usage is TRBJ1-5; a possible D gene is TRBD1 (6 bases). Looked up from germline, CDR1 is MDHEN and CDR2 is SYDVKM. Trimming shortened V by 5 bases and J by 5 bases, and 19 bases separated the two germline ends. This CDR3 has 16 amino acids. CDR3 protein: CASSHSSDRGYQPQHF. In DNA, the CDR3 is TGTGCCAGCAGTCATTCCTCGGACAGAGGGTATCAGCCCCAGCATTTT.

V usage is TRBV10-1 and J usage is TRBJ2-7, with 7 bases fitting TRBD2. This CDR3 spans 14 amino acids. Per the germline V gene, CDR1 is WNHNN and CDR2 is SYGVQD (reference sequence). The V segment lost 2 bases and the J segment 5 bases; nucleotides outside the gene matches: 6. CDR3 region: CASSENAGADEQYF. CDR3 sequence (DNA): TGCGCCAGCAGTGAGAACGCGGGAGCTGACGAGCAGTACTTC.

The chain links TRBV2 to TRBJ2-2; a weak D match, TRBD1 (6 bases). Between the trimmed V and J ends, which lost 6 bases and 2 bases, there was a span of 13 bases. The germline gives CDR1 SNHLY, CDR2 FYNNEI. The CDR3 loop spans 15 amino acids. The chain's CDR3 is CASRDSGHNTGELFF. The CDR3 DNA reads TGTGCCAGCAGGGATTCGGGACATAACACCGGGGAGCTGTTTTTT.

The chain uses TRBV18 and TRBJ2-7, with 10 bases aligning to TRBD1. The CDR3 has 16 residues. Germline CDR1 is KGHSH and CDR2 is LQKENI. Losses at the gene ends were 5 bases for V and 2 bases for J; bases not matched to a gene: 9. As DNA, the CDR3 is TGTGCCAGCTCAAAGAGGACAGGGGGTATCCCCTACGAGCAGTACTTC. This translates into CASSKRTGGIPYEQYF. Filled out from reference TRBV18 and TRBJ2-7, the complete variable domain reads NAGVMQNPRHLVRRRGQEARLRCSPMKGHSHVYWYRQLPEEGLKFMVYLQKENIIDESGMPKERFSAEFPKEGPSILRIQQVVRGDSAAYFCASSKRTGGIPYEQYFGPGTRLTVT.

In this sample, this clone turned up once. J is TRBJ1-1 and V is TRBV5-1; D is perhaps TRBD1 (5 bases). Trimming left V 4 bases short and J 4 bases short, with 11 bases between. The CDR3 covers 13 residues. CDR1 and CDR2 (germline): SGHRS, YFSETQ. CDR3 nucleotides: TGCGCCAGCAGCCCCGGGGGGAGCACTGAAGCTTTCTTT. Translated: CASSPGGSTEAFF.

The rearrangement links TRBV20-1 to TRBJ1-1, with a possible D match to TRBD1 (6 bases). V was cut by 3 bases and J by 1 base, with 9 bases left in between. This CDR3 spans 13 amino acids. CDR1 and CDR2 from the germline V gene are DFQATT and SNEGSKA (reference sequence). CDR3 residues: CSASGTRNTEAFF. The CDR3, as DNA: TGCAGTGCTAGTGGGACAAGGAACACTGAAGCTTTCTTT.

The chain recombines TRBV6-2 or TRBV6-3 with TRBJ2-7; 9 bases align to TRBD1. Unmatched junction bases numbered 7, after V lost 4 bases and J lost 3 bases. In germline, CDR1 is MNHEY, CDR2 SVGEGT. This CDR3 comprises 15 residues. CDR3 sequence reads: CASSLSQGAIYEQYF. The DNA for the CDR3 is TGTGCCAGCAGTTTATCACAGGGGGCAATCTACGAGCAGTACTTC.

This clone was found once. This rearrangement joins TRBV10-2 to TRBJ2-4; 8 nucleotides align to TRBD2. Germline V lookup: CDR1 WSHSY, CDR2 SAAADI. The CDR3 runs 13 residues. V shed 6 bases and J 8 bases; nucleotides not matched to a gene: 6. The CDR3 is CASREAGVDIQYF. As DNA, the CDR3 is TGCGCCAGCAGAGAAGCGGGAGTCGACATTCAGTACTTC.

The chain has TRBV2 and TRBJ1-1; TRBD1 might be the D (5 bases). The CDR3 is made up of 14 amino acids. Germline V gene sequence: CDR1 SNHLY, CDR2 FYNNEI. Trimming removed 4 bases at V and 4 bases at J, with 13 bases between. CDR3 sequence: CASSVGGGSTEAFF. For the CDR3, the DNA is TGTGCCAGCAGTGTTGGGGGGGGGAGCACTGAAGCTTTCTTT. Combining the CDR3 with reference TRBV2 and TRBJ1-1 gives the whole variable domain EPEVTQTPSHQVTQMGQEVILRCVPISNHLYFYWYRQILGQKVEFLVSFYNNEISEKSEIFDDQFSVERPDGSNFTLKIRSTKLEDSAMYFCASSVGGGSTEAFFGQGTRLTVV.

The rearrangement joins TRBV9 to TRBJ2-3, with D perhaps TRBD2 (5 bases). This CDR3 contains 16 residues. The germline CDR1 and CDR2 sequences are SGDLS and YYNGEE. The germline V and J ends were trimmed by 7 bases and 0 bases, with 18 bases remaining between them. CDR3 nucleotides: TGTGCCAGCGGACCGAGAGGGAGTCAGAGCACAGATACGCAGTATTTT. Translation gives CASGPRGSQSTDTQYF.

The rearrangement uses TRBV27 and TRBJ1-1; TRBD1 matches 9 bases. CDR1 is MNHEY, CDR2 SMNVEV, per germline (reference sequence). The CDR3 is 14 amino acids. The V gene end was trimmed by 6 bases and the J gene end by 7 bases; junction bases not matched to a gene: 9. CDR3 loop: CASSQNPGQGEAFF. The CDR3 DNA reads TGTGCCAGCAGCCAAAATCCGGGACAGGGTGAAGCTTTCTTT.

The chain uses TRBV27 and TRBJ2-7; TRBD2 aligns across 11 bases. Germline V gives CDR1 MNHEY, CDR2 SMNVEV (reference sequence). The V segment lost 6 bases and the J segment 1 base; nucleotides outside the gene matches: 2. The CDR3 runs 14 residues. The CDR3 region is CASRTSGMSYEQYF. The DNA for the CDR3 is TGTGCCAGCAGGACTAGCGGGATGTCCTACGAGCAGTACTTC.

This clone was observed a single time. The rearrangement uses TRBV29-1 and TRBJ1-1, with 10 bases aligning to TRBD1. The CDR3 totals 14 residues. The junction had 7 bases not matched to a gene; V was cut back by 5 bases and J by 4 bases. Germline values: CDR1 SQVTM, CDR2 ANQGSEA. The chain's CDR3 is CSVYRQGAGTEAFF. The CDR3 DNA follows: TGCAGCGTTTACCGACAGGGGGCCGGCACTGAAGCTTTCTTT.

The chain employs TRBV29-1 and TRBJ1-2, with D possibly being TRBD1 (5 bases). Germline lookup yields CDR1 SQVTM and CDR2 ANQGSEA. The V end was cut by 6 bases, the J end by 9 bases, with 23 bases between. The CDR3 is 14 residues long. This CDR3 reads CSVPGRPSGESYTF. The CDR3 DNA follows: TGCAGCGTACCGGGACGGCCTTCGGGAGAGAGCTACACCTTC.

The chain combines TRBV11-2 with TRBJ1-2; D unclear. The CDR3 is 15 residues long. CDR1 and CDR2 from the germline V gene are SGHAT and FQNNGV. Trimming removed 3 bases at V and 5 bases at J, with 16 bases between. CDR3 sequence: CASSFPVGRDYGYTF. CDR3 nucleotides: TGTGCCAGCAGCTTTCCAGTTGGTCGGGATTATGGCTACACCTTC.

The J gene is TRBJ2-5, the V gene TRBV29-1; 7 bases map to TRBD1. The CDR3 sequence is 12 residues long. Germline V gene data show CDR1 as SQVTM and CDR2 as ANQGSEA. V dropped 6 bases and J dropped 3; count of bases not matched to a gene: 4. The CDR3 sequence is CSVGQVEETQYF. The CDR3 DNA follows: TGCAGCGTCGGACAGGTGGAAGAGACCCAGTACTTC.

The V call is TRBV28, the J call TRBJ1-1; D is undetermined. The germline V gene has CDR1 MDHEN and CDR2 SYDVKM. The CDR3 runs to 13 residues. Trimming took off 3 bases at V and 2 bases at J, with 7 bases between the two ends. The CDR3 region is CASSFEGNTEAFF. CDR3 nucleotide sequence: TGTGCCAGCAGTTTTGAGGGTAACACTGAAGCTTTCTTT.

The chain combines TRBV5-4 with TRBJ1-1, with D possibly being TRBD1 (5 bases). This CDR3 has 14 amino acids. CDR1 and CDR2 (germline): SGHNT, YYREEE (reference sequence). The V end was cut by 4 bases, the J end by 1 base, with 11 bases between. The CDR3: CASSPGGENTEAFF. CDR3 nucleotides: TGTGCCAGCAGCCCGGGGGGGGAGAACACTGAAGCTTTCTTT.

The chain carries TRBV10-3 and TRBJ2-3; TRBD2 is a possible D gene (6 bases). Trimming pared 0 bases from V and 4 bases from J, leaving 14 bases between. Germline CDR1 and CDR2: ENHRY and SYGVKD. This CDR3 is 16 amino acids long. CDR3 in amino acids: CAISESTPGGPDTQYF. CDR3 coding DNA: TGTGCCATCAGTGAGTCGACTCCCGGGGGACCAGATACGCAGTATTTT.